Listed below are T cell receptor beta chains from one sample, sequenced in a study of blood T cell repertoires in COVID-19. Generated by immunoSEQ multiplex PCR, the TCRdb table keeps only in-frame clones and is missing some. This table has around 280,000 clones, about 90% appearing once. Material for sequencing was peripheral blood. These TCRs come from a woman aged 30 to 39 who had recovered from COVID-19. CDR3s include the opening cysteine and the closing phenylalanine or tryptophan. A D gene is named only where the DNA matches it firmly. Not all rows give a size; the values are once, few, many and, for expanded clones, a class.

D: NA; J: TRBJ2-5; V: TRBV19; size: NA; DNA: TGTGCCAGTGGAGACGGGGTGGCAGAGACCCAGTACTTC; CDR3: CASGDGVAETQYF
D: TRBD1; J: TRBJ2-7; V: TRBV19; size: NA; DNA: TGTGCCAGTAGGGGGAAGCCGGGACAGGGGGTGTCCTACGAGCAGTACTTC; CDR3: CASRGKPGQGVSYEQYF
D: NA; J: TRBJ1-4; V: TRBV5-1; size: NA; DNA: TGCGCCAGCAGCTTGGAGATCCCAGGGGAAAAACTGTTTTTT; CDR3: CASSLEIPGEKLFF
D: NA; J: TRBJ2-2; V: TRBV11-2; size: NA; DNA: TGTGCCAGCAGCTTATTTAGTAGGAGCCACGGGGAGCTGTTTTTT; CDR3: CASSLFSRSHGELFF
D: TRBD1; J: TRBJ2-7; V: TRBV7-9; size: NA; DNA: TGTGCCAGCAGTCCCCGGGACAGCGTCTACGAGCAGTACTTC; CDR3: CASSPRDSVYEQYF
D: TRBD1; J: TRBJ2-5; V: TRBV19; size: few; DNA: TGTGCCAGTAGCCGGGACAGCCTTGGGGAAGAGACCCAGTACTTC; CDR3: CASSRDSLGEETQYF
D: NA; J: TRBJ2-1; V: TRBV9; size: NA; DNA: TGTGCCAGCAGCGTAGGCAGAAGCTCCTACAATGAGCAGTTCTTC; CDR3: CASSVGRSSYNEQFF
D: TRBD1; J: TRBJ2-1; V: TRBV6-4; size: NA; DNA: TGTGCCAGCAGTGACTTTCAGGGGGCCAACCTCGATGAGCAGTTCTTC; CDR3: CASSDFQGANLDEQFF
D: NA; J: TRBJ1-4; V: TRBV9; size: NA; DNA: TGTGCCAGCAGCGTAGAGGCAGGCGCTAATGAAAAACTGTTTTTT; CDR3: CASSVEAGANEKLFF
D: TRBD2; J: TRBJ2-5; V: TRBV28; size: NA; DNA: TGTGCCACCCTAGGGGCTAGCGGGAGGGCCGGGGAGACCCAGTACTTC; CDR3: CATLGASGRAGETQYF
D: NA; J: TRBJ1-5; V: TRBV7-9; size: NA; DNA: TGTGCCAGCAGCTTAGAGGGGAGCAATCAGCCCCAGCATTTT; CDR3: CASSLEGSNQPQHF
D: TRBD1; J: TRBJ2-7; V: TRBV9; size: NA; DNA: TGTGCCAGCAGCGTAGGAACAGGGGGTTCCTACGAGCAGTACTTC; CDR3: CASSVGTGGSYEQYF
D: TRBD2; J: TRBJ2-1; V: TRBV5-4; size: NA; DNA: TGTGCCAGCAGCTTGGAACTAGCGGGGGTCTACAATGAGCAGTTCTTC; CDR3: CASSLELAGVYNEQFF
D: TRBD1; J: TRBJ2-7; V: TRBV9; size: few; DNA: TGTGCCAGCAGCGTAGGGACAGGGGAATACGAGCAGTACTTC; CDR3: CASSVGTGEYEQYF
D: TRBD1; J: TRBJ1-1; V: TRBV15; size: NA; DNA: TGTGCCACCAGCCGGGACAGGAACACTGAAGCTTTCTTT; CDR3: CATSRDRNTEAFF
D: NA; J: TRBJ2-5; V: TRBV3-1/TRBV3-2; size: NA; DNA: TGTGCCAGCAGCCAAGAGGGCCTGGGAGAGACCCAGTACTTC; CDR3: CASSQEGLGETQYF
D: NA; J: TRBJ1-6; V: TRBV27; size: NA; DNA: TGTGCCAGCAGCCGCACCTCGGTATTTAATAATTCACCCCTCCACTTT; CDR3: CASSRTSVFNNSPLHF
D: NA; J: TRBJ2-7; V: TRBV18; size: NA; DNA: TGTGCCAGCTCACGGGGGCAGGGCTGGTACGAGCAGTACTTC; CDR3: CASSRGQGWYEQYF
D: NA; J: TRBJ2-5; V: TRBV21-1; size: NA; DNA: TGTGCCAGCAGCAAACCTCCCGGGGGGGCTGGAGAGACCCAGTACTTC; CDR3: CASSKPPGGAGETQYF
D: NA; J: TRBJ2-3; V: TRBV5-5; size: once; DNA: TGTGCCAGCAGTAAACAGGCAGATACGCAGTATTTT; CDR3: CASSKQADTQYF
D: TRBD1; J: TRBJ2-7; V: TRBV28; size: NA; DNA: TGTGCCAGCAGTGGGACAGGAGAAAACTACGCCCCCTACGAGCAGTACTTC; CDR3: CASSGTGENYAPYEQYF
D: TRBD1; J: TRBJ2-5; V: TRBV27; size: NA; DNA: TGTGCCAGCAGTCCCCGGACAGGGGACCCTGAGACCCAGTACTTC; CDR3: CASSPRTGDPETQYF
D: NA; J: TRBJ1-6; V: TRBV13; size: NA; DNA: TGTGCCAGCAGCCAAGGCGGCAGGCGACTAGGTTCACCCCTCCACTTT; CDR3: CASSQGGRRLGSPLHF
D: TRBD1; J: TRBJ2-7; V: TRBV15; size: once; DNA: TGTGCCACCAGCAGAGAGCGGGGACAGGTCTACGAGCAGTACTTC; CDR3: CATSRERGQVYEQYF
D: NA; J: TRBJ2-7; V: TRBV9; size: NA; DNA: TGTGCCAGCAGCGTAGATCTTAGATCGGACGAGCAGTACTTC; CDR3: CASSVDLRSDEQYF
D: NA; J: TRBJ2-3; V: TRBV9; size: NA; DNA: TGTGCCAGCAGCGTAGCCCCCGGGAGCAAAGATACGCAGTATTTT; CDR3: CASSVAPGSKDTQYF
D: NA; J: TRBJ1-4; V: TRBV28; size: NA; DNA: TGTGCCAGCAGTTTTATCGGCAGGGGAGGGACTAATGAAAAACTGTTTTTT; CDR3: CASSFIGRGGTNEKLFF
D: NA; J: TRBJ2-7; V: TRBV10-3; size: NA; DNA: TGTGCCATCAGTGCGACATCGACAGACTACGAGCAGTACTTC; CDR3: CAISATSTDYEQYF
D: NA; J: TRBJ2-5; V: TRBV6-5; size: NA; DNA: TGTGCCAGCAGTTCGATAAACTCGTGGGAGACCCAGTACTTC; CDR3: CASSSINSWETQYF
D: NA; J: TRBJ1-1; V: TRBV5-1; size: NA; DNA: TGCGCCAGCAGCCTATCCGGGGCAGGGGTCACTGAAGCTTTCTTT; CDR3: CASSLSGAGVTEAFF
D: NA; J: TRBJ2-3; V: TRBV5-1; size: NA; DNA: TGCGCCAGCAGCTTGGGTAGAGATACGCAGTATTTT; CDR3: CASSLGRDTQYF
D: NA; J: TRBJ2-5; V: TRBV9; size: NA; DNA: TGTGCCAGCAGCGTAGGGGGGCAGGGAGAGACCCAGTACTTC; CDR3: CASSVGGQGETQYF
D: NA; J: TRBJ1-4; V: TRBV5-5; size: NA; DNA: TGTGCCAGCAGAGCTAAGACGGGAACTAATGAAAAACTGTTTTTT; CDR3: CASRAKTGTNEKLFF
D: NA; J: TRBJ1-6; V: TRBV14; size: NA; DNA: TGTGCCAGCAGCCAAGTAAGGAGAAATTCACCCCTCCACTTT; CDR3: CASSQVRRNSPLHF
D: TRBD2; J: TRBJ2-2; V: TRBV7-2; size: NA; DNA: TGTGCCAGCAGCTTAGGGGGACTAGCGGGAGTTGCCGGGGAGCTGTTTTTT; CDR3: CASSLGGLAGVAGELFF
D: NA; J: TRBJ1-1; V: TRBV12-3/TRBV12-4; size: NA; DNA: TGTGCCAGCAGTTTCGGCGCGGCCACTGAAGCTTTCTTT; CDR3: CASSFGAATEAFF
D: NA; J: TRBJ1-1; V: TRBV3-1/TRBV3-2; size: NA; DNA: TGTGCCAGCAGGGAAGTGGGAGATGGGCCTATGAACACTGAAGCTTTCTTT; CDR3: CASREVGDGPMNTEAFF
D: NA; J: TRBJ2-1; V: TRBV6-4; size: few; DNA: TGTGCCAGCAGTGTGGGCGCAGGAGGGGACAATGAGCAGTTCTTC; CDR3: CASSVGAGGDNEQFF
D: TRBD1; J: TRBJ2-7; V: TRBV5-4; size: NA; DNA: TGTGCCAGCAGCTTGTCGACAGGGATGTACGAGCAGTACTTC; CDR3: CASSLSTGMYEQYF
D: NA; J: TRBJ2-5; V: TRBV7-2; size: NA; DNA: TGTGCCAGCAGCGATCCCCTCGGGAACCAAGAGACCCAGTACTTC; CDR3: CASSDPLGNQETQYF
D: TRBD2; J: TRBJ2-3; V: TRBV3-1/TRBV3-2; size: few; DNA: TGTGCCAGCAGCCGGCAGACTAGCGGGAGCACAGATACGCAGTATTTT; CDR3: CASSRQTSGSTDTQYF
D: NA; J: TRBJ1-6; V: TRBV5-5; size: NA; DNA: TGTGCCAGCAGCTTGTTTCTAACCCGGGGGGAGTCACCCCTCCACTTT; CDR3: CASSLFLTRGESPLHF
D: NA; J: TRBJ1-1; V: TRBV6-5; size: NA; DNA: TGTGCCAGCAGTTACCAAGTTCGGACTGAAGCTTTCTTT; CDR3: CASSYQVRTEAFF
D: NA; J: TRBJ1-2; V: TRBV19; size: NA; DNA: TGTGCCAGTATTCAATCCTCCCAGGGTTCCGTTGGCTACACCTTC; CDR3: CASIQSSQGSVGYTF
D: TRBD1; J: TRBJ1-4; V: TRBV5-1; size: NA; DNA: TGCGCCAGCAGCTTGGAGGGACAGTTTAATGAAAAACTGTTTTTT; CDR3: CASSLEGQFNEKLFF
D: TRBD2; J: TRBJ2-7; V: TRBV4-2; size: NA; DNA: TGTGCCAGCAGCCAGAGACTAGCGGGGTCCTACGAGCAGTACTTC; CDR3: CASSQRLAGSYEQYF
D: TRBD2; J: TRBJ2-5; V: TRBV5-8; size: NA; DNA: TGTGCCAGCAGCTTCCAGCGGGGAGAGACCCAGTACTTC; CDR3: CASSFQRGETQYF
D: TRBD1; J: TRBJ1-1; V: TRBV24-1; size: NA; DNA: TGTGCCACCAGTGATTATCGACAGGGGGTAAGCACTGAAGCTTTCTTT; CDR3: CATSDYRQGVSTEAFF
D: NA; J: TRBJ2-7; V: TRBV9; size: once; DNA: TGTGCCAGCAGCCCCGGAGGCTACGAGCAGTACTTC; CDR3: CASSPGGYEQYF
D: NA; J: TRBJ1-2; V: TRBV7-8; size: once; DNA: TGTGCCAGCAGCTTAGCCTGGGTCGGGACACCGTCGGCGAACTATGGCTACACCTTC; CDR3: CASSLAWVGTPSANYGYTF
D: NA; J: TRBJ1-5; V: TRBV5-6; size: NA; DNA: TGTGCCAGCAGCTTTAGACAGTTAAATCAGCCCCAGCATTTT; CDR3: CASSFRQLNQPQHF
D: TRBD2; J: TRBJ2-5; V: TRBV28; size: NA; DNA: TGTGCCAGCAGTTACCTTTTAGCGGGAGGGGCCCGGAGTTTACAAGAGACCCAGTACTTC; CDR3: CASSYLLAGGARSLQETQYF
D: TRBD1; J: TRBJ1-4; V: TRBV30; size: many; DNA: TGTGCCTGGAGCCTCGACAGGGCTGGTGGTGAAAAACTGTTTTTT; CDR3: CAWSLDRAGGEKLFF
D: TRBD2; J: TRBJ2-1; V: TRBV6-5; size: NA; DNA: TGTGCCAGCAGGCAACTAGCGGGGGGCTACAATGAGCAGTTCTTC; CDR3: CASRQLAGGYNEQFF
D: TRBD1; J: TRBJ1-1; V: TRBV19; size: NA; DNA: TGTGCCAGTAGTTCTTTACAGGGGGTCGTGAACACTGAAGCTTTCTTT; CDR3: CASSSLQGVVNTEAFF
D: TRBD1; J: TRBJ1-2; V: TRBV6-5; size: once; DNA: TGTGCCAGCAGCACCGGGACAGCGGCTGGCTACACCTTC; CDR3: CASSTGTAAGYTF